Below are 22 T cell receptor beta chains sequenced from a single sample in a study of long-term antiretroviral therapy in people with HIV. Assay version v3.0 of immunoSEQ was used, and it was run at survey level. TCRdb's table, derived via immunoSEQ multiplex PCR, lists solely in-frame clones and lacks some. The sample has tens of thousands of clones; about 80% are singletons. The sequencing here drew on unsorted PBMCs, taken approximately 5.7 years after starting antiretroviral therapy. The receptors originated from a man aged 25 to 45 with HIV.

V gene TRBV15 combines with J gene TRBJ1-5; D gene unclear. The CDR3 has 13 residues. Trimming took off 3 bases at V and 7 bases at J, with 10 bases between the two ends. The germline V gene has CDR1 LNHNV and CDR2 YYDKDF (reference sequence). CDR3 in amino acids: CATSRELWQPQHF. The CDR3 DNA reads TGTGCCACCAGCAGGGAACTATGGCAGCCCCAGCATTTT.

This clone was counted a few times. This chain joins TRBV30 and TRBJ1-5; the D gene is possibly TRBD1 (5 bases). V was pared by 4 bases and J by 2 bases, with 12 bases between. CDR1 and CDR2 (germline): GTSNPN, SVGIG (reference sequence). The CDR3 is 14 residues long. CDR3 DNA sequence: TGTGCCTGGACCAGGGTCTACGGCAATCAGCCCCAGCATTTT. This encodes CAWTRVYGNQPQHF.

The CDR3 spells CASSPGQAPLYEQYF. CDR3 nucleotide sequence: TGTGCCAGCAGCCCAGGACAGGCCCCTCTCTACGAGCAGTACTTC. This chain uses TRBV5-8 with TRBJ2-7; 7 bases fit TRBD1. Trimming at V came to 4 bases and at J to 3 bases, leaving 10 bases not matched to a gene. This CDR3 contains 15 residues. CDR1 SGHTS and CDR2 YDEGEE come from the germline V gene. Drawing the rest from reference TRBV5-8 and TRBJ2-7, the complete variable domain is EAGVTQSPTHLIKTRGQQATLRCSPISGHTSVYWYQQALGLGLQFLLWYDEGEERNRGNFPPRFSGRQFPNYSSELNVNALELEDSALYLCASSPGQAPLYEQYFGPGTRLTVT.

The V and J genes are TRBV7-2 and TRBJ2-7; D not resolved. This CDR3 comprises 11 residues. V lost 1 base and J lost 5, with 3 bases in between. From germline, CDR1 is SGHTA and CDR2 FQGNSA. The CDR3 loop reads CASSLVHEQYF. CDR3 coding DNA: TGTGCCAGCAGCTTAGTCCACGAGCAGTACTTC.

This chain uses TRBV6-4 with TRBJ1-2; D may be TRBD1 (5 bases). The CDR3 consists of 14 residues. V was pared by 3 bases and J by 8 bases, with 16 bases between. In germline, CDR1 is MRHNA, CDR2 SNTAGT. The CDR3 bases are TGTGCCAGCAGTGAGTGGGGCCTAGGGCGGGGCTACACCTTC. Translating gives CASSEWGLGRGYTF.

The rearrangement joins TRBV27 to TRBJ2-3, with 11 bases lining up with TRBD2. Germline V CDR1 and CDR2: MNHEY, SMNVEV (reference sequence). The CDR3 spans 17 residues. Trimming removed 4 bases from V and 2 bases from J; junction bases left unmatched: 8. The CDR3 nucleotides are TGTGCCAGCAGTTACCGACTAGCGGGGATTTACACAGATACGCAGTATTTT. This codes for CASSYRLAGIYTDTQYF.

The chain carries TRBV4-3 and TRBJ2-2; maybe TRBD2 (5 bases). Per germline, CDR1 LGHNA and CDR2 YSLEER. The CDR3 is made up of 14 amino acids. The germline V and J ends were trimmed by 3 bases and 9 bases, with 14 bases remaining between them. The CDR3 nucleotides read TGCGCCAGCAGCCAGACGGGGAGCGCGTGGGAGCTGTTTTTT. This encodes CASSQTGSAWELFF.

DNA of the CDR3: TGTGCCAGCAGCGTTCAACGGGACGGACGCTCCTACGAGCAGTACTTC. Translation gives CASSVQRDGRSYEQYF. The V gene is TRBV9, the J gene TRBJ2-7; either TRBD1 or TRBD2 may fit D (5 bases each). CDR3 size: 16 residues. The ends were cut back, 2 bases at V and 0 bases at J, with 15 bases in the middle. The V gene's germline CDR1 is SGDLS and CDR2 YYNGEE. Based on the CDR3 plus reference TRBV9 and TRBJ2-7, the full variable domain is DSGVTQTPKHLITATGQRVTLRCSPRSGDLSVYWYQQSLDQGLQFLIQYYNGEERAKGNILERFSAQQFPDLHSELNLSSLELGDSALYFCASSVQRDGRSYEQYFGPGTRLTVT.

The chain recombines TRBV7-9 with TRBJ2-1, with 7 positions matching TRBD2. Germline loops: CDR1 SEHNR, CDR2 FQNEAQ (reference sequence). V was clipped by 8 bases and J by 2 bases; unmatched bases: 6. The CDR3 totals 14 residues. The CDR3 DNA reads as TGTGCCAGCTTGGGGGAGGGACCCTACAATGAGCAGTTCTTC. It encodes CASLGEGPYNEQFF.

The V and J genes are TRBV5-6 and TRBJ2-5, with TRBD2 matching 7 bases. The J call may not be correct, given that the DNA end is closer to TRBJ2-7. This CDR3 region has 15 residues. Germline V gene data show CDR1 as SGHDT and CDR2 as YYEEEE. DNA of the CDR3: TGTGCCAGCAGCTTGGGGGCGGGAGACCATACCGAGCAGTACTTC. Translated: CASSLGAGDHTEQYF.

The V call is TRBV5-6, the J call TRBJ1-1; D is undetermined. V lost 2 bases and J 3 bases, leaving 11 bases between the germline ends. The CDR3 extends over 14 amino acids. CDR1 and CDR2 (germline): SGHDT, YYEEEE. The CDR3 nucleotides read TGTGCCAGCAGCTTAGCCCTTGGTGACACTGAAGCTTTCTTT. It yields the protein CASSLALGDTEAFF.

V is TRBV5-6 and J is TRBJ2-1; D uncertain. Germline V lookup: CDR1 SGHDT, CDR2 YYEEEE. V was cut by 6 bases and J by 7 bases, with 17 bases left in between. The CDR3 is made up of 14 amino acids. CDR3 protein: CASIPLSGSNEQFF. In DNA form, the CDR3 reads TGTGCCAGCATCCCCCTTTCAGGATCTAATGAGCAGTTCTTC.

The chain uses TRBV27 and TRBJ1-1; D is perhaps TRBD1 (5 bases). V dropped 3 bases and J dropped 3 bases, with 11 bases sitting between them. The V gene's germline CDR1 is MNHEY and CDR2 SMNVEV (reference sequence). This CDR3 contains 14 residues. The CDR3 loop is CASSLGREYTEAFF. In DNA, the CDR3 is TGTGCCAGCAGTTTGGGCAGGGAGTACACTGAAGCTTTCTTT.

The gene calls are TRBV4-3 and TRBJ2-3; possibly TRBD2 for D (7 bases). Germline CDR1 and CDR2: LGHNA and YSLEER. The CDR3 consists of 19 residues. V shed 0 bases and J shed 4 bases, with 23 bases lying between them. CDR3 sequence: CASSQEGGAGRASADTQYF. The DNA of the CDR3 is TGCGCCAGCAGCCAAGAAGGGGGAGCGGGGAGGGCCAGCGCAGATACGCAGTATTTT.

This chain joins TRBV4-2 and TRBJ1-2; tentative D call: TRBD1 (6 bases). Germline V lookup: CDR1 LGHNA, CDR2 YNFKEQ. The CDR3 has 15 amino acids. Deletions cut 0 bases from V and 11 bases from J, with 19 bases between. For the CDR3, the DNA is TGTGCCAGCAGCCAAGATCCGGGGGCGCTAAGGGGGTACACCTTC. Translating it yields CASSQDPGALRGYTF.

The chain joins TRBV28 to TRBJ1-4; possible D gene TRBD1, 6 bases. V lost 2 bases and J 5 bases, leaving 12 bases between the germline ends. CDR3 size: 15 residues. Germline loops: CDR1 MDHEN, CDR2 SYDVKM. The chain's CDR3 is CASSLQQGGNEKLFF. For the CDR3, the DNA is TGTGCCAGCAGTTTACAACAGGGAGGGAATGAAAAACTGTTTTTT. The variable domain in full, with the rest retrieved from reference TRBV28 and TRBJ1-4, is DVKVTQSSRYLVKRTGEKVFLECVQDMDHENMFWYRQDPGLGLRLIYFSYDVKMKEKGDIPEGYSVSREKKERFSLILESASTNQTSMYLCASSLQQGGNEKLFFGSGTQLSVL.

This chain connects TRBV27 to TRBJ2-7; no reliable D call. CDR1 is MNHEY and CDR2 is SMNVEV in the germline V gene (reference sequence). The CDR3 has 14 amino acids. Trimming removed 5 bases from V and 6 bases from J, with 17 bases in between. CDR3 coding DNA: TGTGCCAGCAGTGATACGGTAGGCAGCCTCGAGCAGTACTTC. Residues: CASSDTVGSLEQYF.

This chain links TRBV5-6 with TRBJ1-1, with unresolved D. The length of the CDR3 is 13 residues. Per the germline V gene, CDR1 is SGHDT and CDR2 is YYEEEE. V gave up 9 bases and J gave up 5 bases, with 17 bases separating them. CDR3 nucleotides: TGTGCCACCAGGCGGCGGGATGGAACTGAAGCTTTCTTT. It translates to CATRRRDGTEAFF.

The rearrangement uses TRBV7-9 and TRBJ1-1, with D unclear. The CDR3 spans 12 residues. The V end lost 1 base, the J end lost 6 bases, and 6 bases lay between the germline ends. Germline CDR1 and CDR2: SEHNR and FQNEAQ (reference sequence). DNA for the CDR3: TGTGCCAGCAGCTTAGTGGCCTCTGAAGCTTTCTTT. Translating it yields CASSLVASEAFF.

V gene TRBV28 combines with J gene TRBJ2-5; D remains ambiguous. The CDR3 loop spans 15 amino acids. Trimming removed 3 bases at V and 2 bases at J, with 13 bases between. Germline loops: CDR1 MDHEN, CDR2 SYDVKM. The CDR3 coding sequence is TGTGCCAGCAGTTTCTCAGGAACTTCTCAAGAGACCCAGTACTTC. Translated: CASSFSGTSQETQYF. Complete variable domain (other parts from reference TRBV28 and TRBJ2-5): DVKVTQSSRYLVKRTGEKVFLECVQDMDHENMFWYRQDPGLGLRLIYFSYDVKMKEKGDIPEGYSVSREKKERFSLILESASTNQTSMYLCASSFSGTSQETQYFGPGTRLLVL.

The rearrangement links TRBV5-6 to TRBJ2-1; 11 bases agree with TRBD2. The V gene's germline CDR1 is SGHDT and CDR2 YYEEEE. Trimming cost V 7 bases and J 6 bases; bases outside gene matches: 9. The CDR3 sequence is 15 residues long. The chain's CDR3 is CASGILAGVSNEQFF. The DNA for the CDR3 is TGTGCCAGCGGGATACTAGCGGGAGTAAGCAATGAGCAGTTCTTC. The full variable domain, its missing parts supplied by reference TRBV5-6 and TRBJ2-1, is DAGVTQSPTHLIKTRGQQVTLRCSPKSGHDTVSWYQQALGQGPQFIFQYYEEEERQRGNFPDRFSGHQFPNYSSELNVNALLLGDSALYLCASGILAGVSNEQFFGPGTRLTVL.

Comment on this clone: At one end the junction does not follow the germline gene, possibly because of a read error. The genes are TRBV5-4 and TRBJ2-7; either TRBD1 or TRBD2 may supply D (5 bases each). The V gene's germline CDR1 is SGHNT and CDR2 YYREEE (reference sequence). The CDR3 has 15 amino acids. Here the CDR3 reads CASSQDLVGAGVEYF. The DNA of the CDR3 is TGCGCCAGCAGCCAAGACTTGGTAGGGGCCGGGGTGGAGTACTTC.